These T cell receptor beta chains were read from a single sample in a study of T cell repertoires in cytomegalovirus infection. MiXCR was run by TCRdb on the reads, yielding one entry per CDR3 protein. The sample shows under 350,000 distinct CDR3 sequences, roughly a tenth of them seen only once. The sample taken for sequencing was PBMCs. These receptors were obtained from a human donor in good health (CMV status not recorded). Some clones in this sample may be carry-over from other donors' samples. CDR3s include the opening cysteine and the closing phenylalanine or tryptophan. The D gene is left open where the match is weak. Clone size, where shown, is once, few, many, or a class for clones that have expanded.

cdr3_aa: CASTGADFWNEQFF
cdr3_nt: TGTGCCAGCACCGGGGCAGATTTTTGGAATGAGCAGTTCTTC
j_call: TRBJ2-1
d_call: NA
clone_size: many
v_call: TRBV6-6

cdr3_aa: CASSQAVGPTGELFF
cdr3_nt: TGTGCCAGCAGCCAAGCGGTCGGGCCCACCGGGGAGCTGTTTTTT
j_call: TRBJ2-2
d_call: NA
clone_size: many
v_call: TRBV14

cdr3_aa: CASRTTGHQPQHF
cdr3_nt: TGTGCCAGCAGGACGACAGGGCATCAGCCCCAGCATTTT
j_call: TRBJ1-5
d_call: TRBD1
clone_size: NA
v_call: TRBV2

cdr3_aa: CSASSGNYGYTF
cdr3_nt: TGCAGTGCTAGTAGTGGGAACTATGGCTACACCTTC
j_call: TRBJ1-2
d_call: NA
clone_size: many
v_call: TRBV20-1

cdr3_aa: CASSYSIMMSGNTEAFF
cdr3_nt: TGTGCCAGCAGTTACTCGATAATGATGTCAGGGAACACTGAAGCTTTCTTT
j_call: TRBJ1-1
d_call: NA
clone_size: NA
v_call: TRBV6-5

cdr3_aa: CSVGFETQYF
cdr3_nt: TGCAGTGTGGGATTTGAGACCCAGTACTTC
j_call: TRBJ2-5
d_call: NA
clone_size: NA
v_call: TRBV20-1

cdr3_aa: CASSQDAGWERATDTQYF
cdr3_nt: TGCGCCAGCAGCCAAGATGCAGGATGGGAAAGGGCTACAGATACGCAGTATTTT
j_call: TRBJ2-3
d_call: NA
clone_size: many
v_call: TRBV4-3

cdr3_aa: CASSLGTSVPGLNYGYTF
cdr3_nt: TGTGCCAGCAGCTTAGGGACTTCTGTCCCGGGGCTAAACTATGGCTACACCTTC
j_call: TRBJ1-2
d_call: NA
clone_size: many
v_call: TRBV7-6

cdr3_aa: CASSQDPGGRGNEQFF
cdr3_nt: TGCGCCAGCAGCCAAGATCCCGGGGGGCGCGGGAATGAGCAGTTCTTC
j_call: TRBJ2-1
d_call: NA
clone_size: many
v_call: TRBV4-1

cdr3_aa: CASSQFLGQPQHF
cdr3_nt: TGCGCCAGCAGCCAGTTCTTGGGGCAACCCCAGCATTTT
j_call: TRBJ1-5
d_call: NA
clone_size: many
v_call: TRBV4-1